This TCR beta chain is drawn from a study of shared clonotypes between healthy human individuals. CDR3 length: 13 residues. Trimming removed 4 bases from V and 10 bases from J, with 16 bases in between. Looked up from germline, CDR1 is SGDLS and CDR2 is YYNGEE. Whole-study results and caveats: Estimated clonotype richness was generally higher in naive than memory subsets.

About this clone itself: Its matching antigen is unknown.

TCRdb keeps only in-frame clones here, not all; method: immunoSEQ multiplex PCR. The sample lists millions of clones; around 94% were seen once. V gene TRBV9 combines with J gene TRBJ2-3; TRBD2 is a possible D gene (5 bases). Sequenced input: naive CD4+ T cells sorted from blood. Documented subset: CD45RA+ positively selected. The origin of this receptor is a man in his late teens or twenties in good health. The CDR3 coding sequence is TGTGCCAGCAGCTCACGAGGGTCCCTATCGCAGTATTTT. Translating gives CASSSRGSLSQYF.